This TCR beta chain was sequenced during a study of circulating and synovial CD4+ cells in juvenile arthritis. Produced via immunoSEQ multiplex PCR; TCRdb's table is partial and in-frame only. The sample lists 2,500 to 3,000 clones, 88% occurring once. Trimming cost V 1 base and J 7 bases, with 8 bases left between them. This CDR3 has 12 amino acids. A remark on this clone: Its antigen remains unidentified.

PBMCs were sorted for HLA-DR+CD14-CD3+CD4+CD25low/- cells. Findings and caveats of the study: Circulating pathogenic-like lymphocytes shared a substantially higher fraction of CDR3 sequences with synovium than bulk blood.

Source material: HLA-DR+ CD4+ T cells from blood. Subset described: circulating pathogenic-like lymphocytes, sorted as HLA-DR+CD14-CD3+CD4+CD25low/- blood T cells. This chain links TRBV5-3 with TRBJ1-2, with D hard to call. TRBV5-3 is given ORF status, its function remaining uncertain. This sequence was found in a human donor with juvenile idiopathic arthritis. CDR3 sequence reads: CARSLKLLGYTF. CDR3 nucleotides: TGTGCCAGAAGCTTGAAGCTTCTTGGCTACACCTTC.